Presented here are 17 T cell receptor beta chains from one specimen sequenced in a study of blood T cell repertoires in COVID-19. The table came from immunoSEQ multiplex PCR; TCRdb's copy has only in-frame clones and leaves some out. The table has around 56,000 clones, over 75% seen once. Sequences were obtained from peripheral blood. All receptors come from a man aged 55 to 70 with acute or convalescent COVID-19.

A note on this clone: At one of its ends the junction is not consistent with the germline gene, which may arise from a read error. This sample includes further DNA sequences coding for the same CDR3. V gene TRBV5-6 combines with J gene TRBJ1-2, with unresolved D. Germline lookup yields CDR1 SGHDT and CDR2 YYEEEE. The CDR3 length is 15 residues. Written as DNA, the CDR3 is TGTGCCAGCAGCCCCCCGGGAGGGTATGGGGATGGCTATACCTTC. As protein: CASSPPGGYGDGYTF.

The gene calls are TRBV29-1 and TRBJ1-2; D call uncertain. The germline CDR1 and CDR2 sequences are SQVTM and ANQGSEA. Trimming left V 3 bases short and J 4 bases short, with 9 bases between. This CDR3 has 12 amino acids. In nucleotides, the CDR3 is TGCAGCGTTGATTATGCAGGCTATGGCTACACCTTC. Translated: CSVDYAGYGYTF.

The V call is TRBV7-2, the J call TRBJ1-6, with 10 bases aligning to TRBD1. The CDR3 has 18 residues. The germline V gene encodes CDR1 SGHTA and CDR2 FQGNSA. V dropped 5 bases and J dropped 6; count of bases not matched to a gene: 13. This CDR3 is CASSRTPAGTGVNSPLHF. CDR3 nucleotides: TGTGCCAGCAGCCGCACGCCGGCTGGGACAGGGGTTAATTCACCCCTCCACTTT.

J is TRBJ1-2 and V is TRBV6-5, with 9 bases lining up with TRBD1. The CDR3 contains 14 residues. Trimming removed 8 bases from V and 6 bases from J; junction bases left unmatched: 10. Germline CDR1 and CDR2: MNHEY and SVGAGI. CDR3 protein: CASVINRGRDGYTF. CDR3 coding DNA: TGTGCCAGCGTGATTAACAGGGGGCGCGATGGCTACACCTTC.

The CDR3 here is CASSDRAGGETQYF. CDR3 nucleotides: TGCGCCAGCAGTGACAGGGCGGGGGGAGAGACCCAGTACTTC. The chain carries TRBV5-1 and TRBJ2-5; D may be TRBD2 (8 bases). The CDR3 is made up of 14 amino acids. Trimming stripped 5 bases from V and 4 bases from J, with 15 bases between. CDR1 and CDR2 from the germline V gene are SGHRS and YFSETQ.

The chain uses TRBV6-2 or TRBV6-3 and TRBJ2-5; 8 bases align to TRBD1. With V trimmed by 5 bases and J by 5 bases, 10 bases remained unmatched. CDR1 MNHEY and CDR2 SVGEGT come from the germline V gene. The CDR3 is 15 residues long. The CDR3 bases are TGTGCCAGCAGTGTTCTCGGACAGGGCCGGGAGACCCAGTACTTC. This sequence encodes CASSVLGQGRETQYF.

V and J are TRBV5-5 and TRBJ2-3, with 10 bases identical to TRBD2. J lost 3 bases, V lost 0 bases, and 10 bases had no gene match. The CDR3 is 18 amino acids. Per the germline V gene, CDR1 is SGHKS and CDR2 is YYEKEE (reference sequence). In DNA form, the CDR3 reads TGTGCCAGCAGCTTGGTGGCTAGCGGGGGAATCGGGACAGATACGCAGTATTTT. Translated, it gives CASSLVASGGIGTDTQYF. Drawing the rest from reference TRBV5-5 and TRBJ2-3, the complete variable domain is DAGVTQSPTHLIKTRGQQVTLRCSPISGHKSVSWYQQVLGQGPQFIFQYYEKEERGRGNFPDRFSARQFPNYSSELNVNALLLGDSALYLCASSLVASGGIGTDTQYFGPGTRLTVL.

The chain links TRBV15 to TRBJ1-2; 8 nucleotides agree with TRBD1. With V trimmed by 3 bases and J by 2 bases, 11 bases remained unmatched. CDR1 LNHNV and CDR2 YYDKDF come from the germline V gene (reference sequence). The length of the CDR3 is 17 residues. The CDR3 reads CATSRPTGTGPNYGYTF. Here the CDR3 DNA reads TGTGCCACCAGCAGGCCGACCGGGACAGGCCCCAACTATGGCTACACCTTC.

This chain connects TRBV7-9 to TRBJ1-1; perhaps TRBD1 as D (6 bases). The V end was cut by 5 bases, the J end by 6 bases, with 10 bases between. Germline lookup yields CDR1 SEHNR and CDR2 FQNEAQ (reference sequence). This CDR3 spans 12 amino acids. CDR3 nucleotides: TGTGCCAGCAGCCAAACAGGGCCTGAAGCTTTCTTT. Encoded protein: CASSQTGPEAFF.

This sequence joins TRBV15 and TRBJ1-1; D possibly corresponds to TRBD1 (5 bases). Germline CDR1 is LNHNV and CDR2 is YYDKDF (reference sequence). Between the trimmed V and J ends, which lost 3 bases and 0 bases, there was a span of 17 bases. The CDR3 covers 17 residues. The CDR3: CATSRGGASTLNTEAFF. The CDR3 nucleotides read TGTGCCACCAGCAGGGGAGGGGCTTCTACTTTGAACACTGAAGCTTTCTTT.

This clone has a single count. The gene calls are TRBV18 and TRBJ1-1; 8 positions match TRBD1. CDR1 and CDR2 (germline): KGHSH, LQKENI. The CDR3 loop spans 17 amino acids. V lost 1 base to trimming and J lost 1 base; unmatched junction nucleotides: 8. The CDR3 spells CASSPRIPGQGNTEAFF. CDR3 nucleotides: TGTGCCAGCTCACCACGAATCCCCGGACAGGGGAACACTGAAGCTTTCTTT.

J is TRBJ2-5 and V is TRBV24-1; TRBD1 aligns across 8 bases. This CDR3 region has 16 residues. Germline trimming cut 4 bases from V and 3 bases from J; bases unmatched to any gene: 9. Germline loops: CDR1 KGHDR, CDR2 SFDVKD. The CDR3 coding sequence is TGTGCCACCAGTGACGCCCGGGACAGGCGGAAAGAGACCCAGTACTTC. Its protein is CATSDARDRRKETQYF.

CDR3 loop: CASSMTVNEKLFF. Written as DNA, the CDR3 is TGCGCCAGCAGTATGACAGTTAATGAAAAACTGTTTTTT. The rearrangement links TRBV5-1 to TRBJ1-4; TRBD1 is a possible D gene (5 bases). This CDR3 has 13 amino acids. CDR1 is SGHRS and CDR2 is YFSETQ in the germline V gene. The germline V and J ends were trimmed by 5 bases and 4 bases, with 9 bases remaining between them.

The chain carries TRBV7-2 and TRBJ2-5; the match to TRBD2 covers 9 bases. Germline CDR1 and CDR2: SGHTA and FQGNSA. The CDR3 covers 15 residues. The V gene end was trimmed by 1 base and the J gene end by 5 bases; junction bases not matched to a gene: 5. The DNA for the CDR3 is TGTGCCAGCAGCTTAGGCGGGGGGGCCGGGGAGACCCAGTACTTC. It codes for CASSLGGGAGETQYF.

This chain connects TRBV4-1 to TRBJ1-1; D not certain. Germline V CDR1 and CDR2: MGHRA, YSYEKL. The V end lost 1 base, the J end lost 0 bases, and 6 bases lay between the germline ends. CDR3 length: 14 residues. The CDR3 sequence: CASSQGGVNTEAFF. The CDR3 nucleotides are TGCGCCAGCAGCCAAGGGGGAGTGAACACTGAAGCTTTCTTT.

This chain joins TRBV14 and TRBJ2-1, with TRBD1 matching 10 bases. This CDR3 is 17 amino acids long. In germline, CDR1 is SGHDN, CDR2 FVKESK. With V trimmed by 1 base and J by 3 bases, 6 bases remained unmatched. This chain's CDR3 is CASSQGGDRGLYNEQFF. The CDR3 DNA reads as TGTGCCAGCAGCCAAGGGGGAGACAGGGGGCTCTACAATGAGCAGTTCTTC.

The rearrangement joins TRBV19 to TRBJ2-7; 9 bases align to TRBD2. The CDR3 contains 14 residues. V dropped 6 bases and J dropped 0; count of bases not matched to a gene: 3. Germline V CDR1 and CDR2: LNHDA, SQIVND (reference sequence). Here the CDR3 reads CASRPRGGSYEQYF. CDR3 coding DNA: TGTGCCAGTAGACCGCGGGGGGGCTCCTACGAGCAGTACTTC.